One and the same sample provided the 22 T cell receptor beta chains below, sequenced in a study of cytomegalovirus exposure and HLA in healthy donors. The PCR ran on 60 Vbeta and 13 Jbeta primers. Assay used: immunoSEQ multiplex PCR; TCRdb lists only in-frame clones, some missing. The sample has about 160,000 clones, roughly 76% seen once. The sequenced sample consisted of PBMCs. These receptors were taken from a woman in her 50s in good health and CMV-seronegative.

This clone came up once. The genes are TRBV27 and TRBJ2-3, with D maybe TRBD2 (6 bases). This CDR3 comprises 14 residues. Germline CDR1 is MNHEY and CDR2 is SMNVEV (reference sequence). Trimming pared 11 bases from V and 1 base from J, leaving 16 bases between. CDR3 sequence (DNA): TGTGCCGGCGACTGGGCTAGCGGCACAGATACGCAGTATTTT. It translates to CAGDWASGTDTQYF.

The chain joins TRBV10-1 to TRBJ2-5, with D possibly being TRBD2 (5 bases). CDR1 WNHNN and CDR2 SYGVQD come from the germline V gene (reference sequence). The CDR3 runs 13 residues. V was cut by 6 bases and J by 0 bases, with 8 bases left in between. The CDR3 DNA reads TGCGCCAGCAGCGGACTGCACCAAGAGACCCAGTACTTC. Translating gives CASSGLHQETQYF.

The sample holds one count of this clone. The chain combines TRBV15 with TRBJ1-1; 9 positions agree with TRBD1. The trim removed 5 bases at V and 7 bases at J, leaving 8 bases unmatched. CDR3 length: 14 residues. Germline CDR1 reads LNHNV; CDR2 reads YYDKDF (reference sequence). The CDR3: CATSPQGAYHEAFF. The CDR3 bases are TGTGCCACCAGCCCACAGGGGGCATACCATGAAGCTTTCTTT. The whole variable domain, remainder taken from reference TRBV15 and TRBJ1-1, is DAMVIQNPRYQVTQFGKPVTLSCSQTLNHNVMYWYQQKSSQAPKLLFHYYDKDFNNEADTPDNFQSRRPNTSFCFLDIRSPGLGDTAMYLCATSPQGAYHEAFFGQGTRLTVV.

The V and J genes are TRBV28 and TRBJ2-2, with 11 bases identical to TRBD1. The CDR3 spans 15 residues. The V gene's germline CDR1 is MDHEN and CDR2 SYDVKM. V gave up 3 bases and J gave up 5 bases; unmatched junction bases: 2. CDR3 in DNA: TGTGCCAGCAGTTTGGACAGGGGGCGAACCGGGGAGCTGTTTTTT. Amino acids: CASSLDRGRTGELFF.

The chain employs TRBV5-1 and TRBJ1-5; D possibly corresponds to TRBD1 (6 bases). V was shortened by 7 bases and J by 7 bases, with 15 bases between the two germline ends. Germline values: CDR1 SGHRS, CDR2 YFSETQ. The CDR3 is 13 residues long. The CDR3 DNA reads TGCGCCAGCGGGAAGGGGGGGCCACAGCCCCAGCATTTT. Its translation: CASGKGGPQPQHF. The full variable domain, completed using reference TRBV5-1 and TRBJ1-5, is KAGVTQTPRYLIKTRGQQVTLSCSPISGHRSVSWYQQTPGQGLQFLFEYFSETQRNKGNFPGRFSGRQFSNSRSEMNVSTLELGDSALYLCASGKGGPQPQHFGDGTRLSIL.

The sample holds a few counts of this clone. This chain uses TRBV2 with TRBJ1-2; 11 bases are a match to TRBD1. V lost 4 bases, J lost 12 bases, and 4 bases stayed unmatched. The CDR3 covers 12 residues. Germline V gene lookup returns CDR1 SNHLY and CDR2 FYNNEI. CDR3 bases: TGTGCCAGCAGTGTGCGGACAGGGGGCAACACCTTC. This translates into CASSVRTGGNTF.

This chain uses TRBV30 with TRBJ1-4; D possibly corresponds to TRBD1 (5 bases). In germline, CDR1 is GTSNPN, CDR2 SVGIG (reference sequence). V was shortened by 2 bases and J by 3 bases, with 16 bases between the two germline ends. CDR3 length: 16 amino acids. The CDR3 spells CAWSIMTGGANEKLFF. The DNA of the CDR3 is TGTGCCTGGAGTATAATGACCGGGGGGGCTAATGAAAAACTGTTTTTT. The whole variable domain, filled in from reference TRBV30 and TRBJ1-4, reads SQTIHQWPATLVQPVGSPLSLECTVEGTSNPNLYWYRQAAGRGLQLLFYSVGIGQISSEVPQNLSASRPQDRQFILSSKKLLLSDSGFYLCAWSIMTGGANEKLFFGSGTQLSVL.

This CDR3 is CASSRTTLAQSSYEQYF. The DNA of the CDR3 is TGTGCCAGCAGCCGTACTACTCTAGCACAGAGCTCCTACGAGCAGTACTTC. The rearrangement joins TRBV7-2 to TRBJ2-7; perhaps TRBD2 as D (5 bases). The CDR3 is 17 residues long. The V end was cut by 5 bases, the J end by 0 bases, with 20 bases between. Per the germline V gene, CDR1 is SGHTA and CDR2 is FQGNSA.

The chain has TRBV25-1 and TRBJ1-2, with 8 bases identical to TRBD1. CDR3 length: 14 amino acids. Trimming took 2 bases from V and 7 from J; bases not matched to a gene: 6. Germline CDR1 is MGHDK and CDR2 is SYGVNS. CDR3 in amino acids: CASSEGGTGGGYTF. The CDR3 DNA is TGTGCCAGCAGTGAAGGGGGTACAGGGGGTGGCTACACCTTC.

V is TRBV5-6 and J is TRBJ2-5; 13 nucleotides match TRBD2. Trimming at V came to 4 bases and at J to 4 bases, leaving 13 bases not matched to a gene. The CDR3 covers 18 residues. CDR1 is SGHDT, CDR2 YYEEEE, per germline. The CDR3 loop is CASSPTSGGASLRETQYF. The CDR3 region has the DNA TGTGCCAGCAGCCCCACTAGCGGGGGGGCCTCTTTGCGAGAGACCCAGTACTTC.

The chain has TRBV10-3 and TRBJ1-2; D is perhaps TRBD1 (6 bases). Trimming cost V 3 bases and J 8 bases, with 16 bases left between them. Germline V gene data show CDR1 as ENHRY and CDR2 as SYGVKD. The CDR3 is 14 amino acids. In nucleotides, the CDR3 is TGTGCCATCAGTGAAATCGCGGGGGCGGGCGGCTACACCTTC. Its translation: CAISEIAGAGGYTF.

This clone was detected once. The genes are TRBV5-1 and TRBJ2-5; 9 nucleotides match TRBD1. CDR3 length equals 15 residues. V shed 4 bases, J shed 3 bases, and the junction held 7 bases outside the gene matches. Per the germline V gene, CDR1 is SGHRS and CDR2 is YFSETQ. Written as DNA, the CDR3 is TGCGCCAGCAGCATACAGGGGGCGCCGGAAGAGACCCAGTACTTC. Amino acids: CASSIQGAPEETQYF.

The chain has TRBV10-1 and TRBJ2-3; 13 nucleotides agree with TRBD2. Per the germline V gene, CDR1 is WNHNN and CDR2 is SYGVQD (reference sequence). This CDR3 is built from 16 residues. J was trimmed by 4 bases and V by 4 bases; bases with no gene match: 5. CDR3 residues: CASSGTSGSGSDTQYF. The CDR3 DNA reads as TGCGCCAGCAGTGGGACTAGCGGGAGTGGATCAGATACGCAGTATTTT.

The rearrangement joins TRBV7-8 to TRBJ2-3; 8 bases are shared with TRBD2. Germline values: CDR1 SGHVS, CDR2 FQNEAQ. The J segment lost 6 bases and the V segment lost 2 bases, leaving 10 bases of the junction unmatched. This CDR3 contains 16 residues. In nucleotides, the CDR3 is TGTGCCAGCAGCTTAACGCGGGGACTAGTAGCGGATACGCAGTATTTT. Translated: CASSLTRGLVADTQYF.

The rearrangement uses TRBV5-4 and TRBJ2-2; TRBD1 matches 8 bases. CDR1 is SGHNT, CDR2 YYREEE, per germline (reference sequence). CDR3 length: 15 residues. Unmatched junction bases numbered 7, after V lost 5 bases and J lost 4 bases. CDR3 coding DNA: TGTGCCAGCAGACATACAGGGGGAGGCACCGGGGAGCTGTTTTTT. Protein product: CASRHTGGGTGELFF.

The DNA for the CDR3 is TGTGCCAGCAGGAGGGAAATTCCACCCCTCCACTTT. Translation: CASRREIPPLHF. This chain links TRBV2 with TRBJ1-6; D call uncertain. Between the trimmed V and J ends, which lost 6 bases and 11 bases, there was a span of 11 bases. The CDR3 spans 12 residues. Germline V gene data show CDR1 as SNHLY and CDR2 as FYNNEI. Full variable domain (remainder filled in from reference TRBV2 and TRBJ1-6): EPEVTQTPSHQVTQMGQEVILRCVPISNHLYFYWYRQILGQKVEFLVSFYNNEISEKSEIFDDQFSVERPDGSNFTLKIRSTKLEDSAMYFCASRREIPPLHFGNGTRLTVT.

The rearrangement uses TRBV5-4 and TRBJ2-1; TRBD2 is a possible D gene (5 bases). The germline V and J ends were trimmed by 2 bases and 3 bases, with 9 bases remaining between them. This CDR3 region has 14 residues. Germline CDR1 reads SGHNT; CDR2 reads YYREEE (reference sequence). The CDR3 bases are TGTGCCAGCAGCTTCGTTGGGAGCTACAATGAGCAGTTCTTC. Encoded protein: CASSFVGSYNEQFF.

This clone showed up many times. The V gene is TRBV27, the J gene TRBJ1-1; D might be TRBD1 (5 bases). The CDR3 consists of 16 residues. V lost 4 bases and J 4 bases, leaving 19 bases between the germline ends. Germline V gives CDR1 MNHEY, CDR2 SMNVEV (reference sequence). DNA for the CDR3: TGTGCCAGCAGTTCCTGGAGGGGTGGATCGGGCACTGAAGCTTTCTTT. Protein: CASSSWRGGSGTEAFF.

This chain connects TRBV28 to TRBJ2-7, with a weak D call TRBD1 (5 bases). V was clipped by 5 bases and J by 1 base, with 21 bases between them. Germline lookup yields CDR1 MDHEN and CDR2 SYDVKM. The CDR3 extends over 17 amino acids. The CDR3 spells CASSPTTDSTYSYEQYF. The CDR3 nucleotides read TGTGCCAGCAGTCCCACTACCGACAGTACCTATTCCTACGAGCAGTACTTC.

V gene TRBV9 combines with J gene TRBJ1-2; a possible D gene is TRBD1 (5 bases). CDR1 is SGDLS and CDR2 is YYNGEE in the germline V gene. CDR3 length: 13 residues. Between the trimmed V and J ends, which lost 5 bases and 4 bases, there was a span of 12 bases. Written as DNA, the CDR3 is TGTGCCAGCAGTCGCAGGGAGGGCTATGGCTACACCTTC. Its translation is CASSRREGYGYTF.

The V call is TRBV6-5, the J call TRBJ2-7; 12 nucleotides line up with TRBD2. Looked up from germline, CDR1 is MNHEY and CDR2 is SVGAGI. The CDR3 is made up of 15 amino acids. Trimming at V came to 0 bases and at J to 5 bases, leaving 2 bases not matched to a gene. CDR3 protein: CASSYSGLAGNEQYF. In nucleotides, the CDR3 is TGTGCCAGCAGTTACTCAGGACTAGCGGGGAACGAGCAGTACTTC.

This clone showed up just once. The CDR3: CASSLGTGNTEAFF. CDR3 DNA sequence: TGTGCCAGCAGTTTAGGGACAGGGAACACTGAAGCTTTCTTT. The chain has TRBV27 and TRBJ1-1; 8 nucleotides line up with TRBD1. The germline gives CDR1 MNHEY, CDR2 SMNVEV (reference sequence). The CDR3 has 14 amino acids. V was pared by 2 bases and J by 1 base, with 0 bases of the junction left unmatched.